This record covers a single T cell receptor (beta chain). This entry is derived from a study of cytomegalovirus exposure and HLA in healthy donors. Trimming at V came to 10 bases and at J to 3 bases, leaving 11 bases not matched to a gene. The germline V gene has CDR1 SEHNR and CDR2 FQNEAQ (reference sequence). The CDR3 consists of 14 residues. PCR was performed using 60 Vbeta and 13 Jbeta primers. Clones were sequenced by immunoSEQ multiplex PCR, and TCRdb holds only the in-frame ones, with some missing. The repertoire holds fewer than 130,000 clones, with nearly 80% as singletons. The sample consisted of PBMCs. V and J are TRBV7-9 and TRBJ1-2; TRBD1 agrees at 7 bases. This receptor was obtained from a woman aged 25 to 39 in good health and CMV-seronegative. The CDR3 loop reads CATPPGQTDYGYTF. Written as DNA, the CDR3 is TGTGCCACCCCGCCGGGACAGACTGACTATGGCTACACCTTC.